The next 20 T cell receptor beta chains were all read from a single sample in a study of T cells after posttransplantation cyclophosphamide. Busulfan-fludarabine conditioning, marrow transplant, and cyclophosphamide on days +3 and +4 were administered. Clones were read by immunoSEQ multiplex PCR, and TCRdb kept only the in-frame ones, dropping some. The sample has approximately 4,200 clones; around 80% are singletons. The sample in question was PBMCs, obtained after an allogeneic stem cell transplant with post-transplant cyclophosphamide. Receptor source: a female patient aged 50-59 years who received an allogeneic stem cell transplant from a related donor, was CMV-positive, and had no GVHD. T cells may partly derive from the graft donor.

As regards this clone: Sequence at one end of the junction differs from germline and may be a read error. The chain carries TRBV7-7 and TRBJ2-5; TRBD2 matches 7 bases. Germline V CDR1 and CDR2: SSHAT, FNYEAQ (reference sequence). The CDR3 is made up of 14 amino acids. The CDR3 nucleotides read TGTGCTAGCAGCTCCTATGGGGGGGAAGAGACCCAGTACTTC. This gives the protein CASSSYGGEETQYF. The complete variable domain, with remaining parts taken from reference TRBV7-7 and TRBJ2-5, reads GAGVSQSPRYKVTKRGQDVTLRCDPISSHATLYWYQQALGQGPEFLTYFNYEAQPDKSGLPSDRFSAERPEGSISTLTIQRTEQRDSAMYRCASSSYGGEETQYFGPGTRLLVL.

The rearrangement uses TRBV11-3 and TRBJ2-2; 10 nucleotides match TRBD1. The germline gives CDR1 SGHNT, CDR2 YENEEA. The CDR3 extends over 16 amino acids. V shed 1 base and J 5 bases; nucleotides not matched to a gene: 4. For the CDR3, the DNA is TGTGCCAGCAGCTTAGCCCGGACAGGGGGAACCGGGGAGCTGTTTTTT. It codes for CASSLARTGGTGELFF.

The V call is TRBV7-6, the J call TRBJ2-5; D is possibly TRBD1 (5 bases). The germline gives CDR1 SGHVS, CDR2 FNYEAQ. This CDR3 region has 15 residues. V lost 0 bases and J lost 1, with 9 bases in between. The CDR3 here is CASSLATAFQETQYF. The CDR3 bases are TGTGCCAGCAGCTTAGCGACAGCGTTCCAAGAGACCCAGTACTTC.

This chain links TRBV5-6 with TRBJ1-2; 9 nucleotides match TRBD1. The germline V gene has CDR1 SGHDT and CDR2 YYEEEE. V shed 4 bases and J 10 bases; nucleotides not matched to a gene: 14. This CDR3 has 15 amino acids. As DNA, the CDR3 is TGTGCCAGCAGCGTACGAATCGGGACAGGGAACGACTACACCTTC. Its protein product is CASSVRIGTGNDYTF.

The rearrangement uses TRBV7-6 and TRBJ2-7; TRBD1 aligns across 9 bases. Trimming removed 10 bases from V and 1 base from J; junction bases left unmatched: 8. This CDR3 is 14 amino acids long. The germline CDR1 and CDR2 sequences are SGHVS and FNYEAQ. The CDR3 DNA reads TGTGCCACTTCCCCGGGACAGGGATCCTACGAGCAGTACTTC. Residues: CATSPGQGSYEQYF.

The rearrangement uses TRBV7-8 and TRBJ1-1, with 8 positions matching TRBD1. With 5 bases clipped from V and 10 bases from J, the junction kept 12 bases outside the gene matches. Germline loops: CDR1 SGHVS, CDR2 FQNEAQ. This CDR3 comprises 14 residues. This chain's CDR3 is CASSLGQGAPRAFF. CDR3 nucleotide sequence: TGTGCCAGCAGCCTAGGGCAGGGGGCCCCCCGAGCTTTCTTT.

This clone was detected only a few times. The chain joins TRBV27 to TRBJ1-6, with TRBD1 matching over 9 bases. This CDR3 is 15 amino acids long. J gave up 6 bases and V 5 bases, and 5 bases lay outside the gene matches. CDR1 and CDR2 (germline): MNHEY, SMNVEV (reference sequence). The CDR3 region is CASSPGQGINSPLHF. The CDR3, as DNA: TGTGCCAGCAGTCCCGGACAGGGGATTAATTCACCCCTCCACTTT.

The chain has TRBV27 and TRBJ2-7, with TRBD1 matching over 7 bases. V lost 5 bases and J lost 3; bases outside the gene matches: 13. The CDR3 extends over 16 amino acids. Germline V gives CDR1 MNHEY, CDR2 SMNVEV (reference sequence). The CDR3 nucleotides read TGTGCCAGCAGTCCGAGACCCGGGACAGTCCACTACGAGCAGTACTTC. Translation gives CASSPRPGTVHYEQYF.

This clone has just a few counts. This sequence joins TRBV29-1 and TRBJ2-3, with D tentatively TRBD2 (5 bases). This CDR3 has 16 residues. Germline CDR1 and CDR2: SQVTM and ANQGSEA. With 5 bases removed from V and 0 bases from J, the gap between germline ends came to 18 bases. In nucleotides, the CDR3 is TGCAGCGTTCTAAACCCAGCCGGGGATAGCACAGATACGCAGTATTTT. Amino acids: CSVLNPAGDSTDTQYF.

This chain joins TRBV5-4 and TRBJ2-5, with D uncertain. Germline V lookup: CDR1 SGHNT, CDR2 YYREEE (reference sequence). The CDR3 covers 14 residues. V lost 4 bases to trimming and J lost 7 bases, with 17 bases between them. CDR3 nucleotide sequence: TGTGCCAGCAGCCAACTAAACCAAGAGATGACCCAGTACTTC. The encoded protein is CASSQLNQEMTQYF.

The chain links TRBV11-3 to TRBJ2-1; D not certain. Trimming stripped 0 bases from V and 3 bases from J, with 15 bases between. Germline loops: CDR1 SGHNT, CDR2 YENEEA. The CDR3 is 17 residues long. Here the CDR3 reads CASSLDASESFYNEQFF. CDR3 in DNA: TGTGCCAGCAGCTTAGATGCGTCCGAATCTTTCTACAATGAGCAGTTCTTC.

The V and J genes are TRBV5-1 and TRBJ2-5, with 9 nucleotides matching TRBD1. V lost 4 bases and J lost 7; bases outside the gene matches: 11. Germline-derived CDR1 and CDR2 are SGHRS and YFSETQ. CDR3 length: 15 amino acids. CDR3 coding DNA: TGCGCCAGCAGCAACCGGGACAGGGATGCGGTGACCCAGTACTTC. Protein: CASSNRDRDAVTQYF.

V is TRBV5-6 and J is TRBJ2-5; D is perhaps TRBD2 (6 bases). The CDR3 runs to 14 residues. Trimming left V 4 bases short and J 5 bases short, with 15 bases between. Germline V gene sequence: CDR1 SGHDT, CDR2 YYEEEE. The CDR3 region is CASSGRTSLETQYF. As DNA, the CDR3 is TGTGCCAGCAGCGGGAGGACCAGCCTGGAGACCCAGTACTTC.

This rearrangement joins TRBV6-5 to TRBJ2-5, with TRBD1 matching over 9 bases. Gene TRBJ2-7 matches the end of the DNA better, so the J call may be wrong. The CDR3 is 14 amino acids. Germline V gene sequence: CDR1 MNHEY, CDR2 SVGAGI. The chain's CDR3 is CASSPRDRDGEQYF. The CDR3 DNA is TGTGCCAGCAGTCCCCGGGACAGGGACGGCGAGCAGTACTTC.

This chain uses TRBV27 with TRBJ1-1, with D perhaps TRBD1 (5 bases). CDR1 is MNHEY and CDR2 is SMNVEV in the germline V gene (reference sequence). V shed 5 bases and J shed 4 bases, with 11 bases lying between them. The CDR3 loop spans 13 amino acids. CDR3 coding DNA: TGTGCCAGCAGTGCCCGGAGGGGCACTGAAGCTTTCTTT. It codes for CASSARRGTEAFF.

The V gene is TRBV9, the J gene TRBJ2-7; 10 nucleotides align to TRBD1. The V segment lost 3 bases and the J segment 6 bases; nucleotides outside the gene matches: 6. The germline gives CDR1 SGDLS, CDR2 YYNGEE. The CDR3 has 14 amino acids. CDR3 loop: CASSAPDRGAEQYF. CDR3 DNA sequence: TGTGCCAGCAGCGCCCCGGACAGGGGGGCCGAGCAGTACTTC. Full variable domain (missing parts from reference TRBV9 and TRBJ2-7): DSGVTQTPKHLITATGQRVTLRCSPRSGDLSVYWYQQSLDQGLQFLIQYYNGEERAKGNILERFSAQQFPDLHSELNLSSLELGDSALYFCASSAPDRGAEQYFGPGTRLTVT.

The V gene is TRBV9, the J gene TRBJ1-2; D is uncertain. The CDR3 is 13 residues long. Trimming cost V 4 bases and J 4 bases, with 11 bases left between them. Germline V gene sequence: CDR1 SGDLS, CDR2 YYNGEE. This CDR3 is CASSTPGSYGYTF. CDR3 DNA sequence: TGTGCCAGCAGCACTCCAGGCTCCTATGGCTACACCTTC.

V usage is TRBV4-1 and J usage is TRBJ1-5; 8 nucleotides match TRBD1. Germline CDR1 reads MGHRA; CDR2 reads YSYEKL. The V segment lost 1 base and the J segment 1 base; nucleotides outside the gene matches: 3. The CDR3 is 16 residues long. In DNA form, the CDR3 reads TGCGCCAGCAGCCAAGTCGCAGGGGGCAGCAATCAGCCCCAGCATTTT. Residues: CASSQVAGGSNQPQHF.

The V gene is TRBV14, the J gene TRBJ1-2; D may be TRBD1 (6 bases). There are 15 residues in the CDR3. Germline V gene data show CDR1 as SGHDN and CDR2 as FVKESK. Trimming stripped 0 bases from V and 3 bases from J, with 11 bases between. The CDR3 nucleotides are TGTGCCAGCAGCCAAGATCACAGGGCGGACTATGGCTACACCTTC. Protein: CASSQDHRADYGYTF.

This chain uses TRBV6-1 with TRBJ2-5; TRBD2 matches 11 bases. The end of the DNA aligns better with TRBJ2-7, so the J call may be wrong. CDR3 length: 16 residues. Germline V gene data show CDR1 as MNHNS and CDR2 as SASEGT. The CDR3 sequence is CASSAPGLAVNYEQYF. CDR3 coding DNA: TGTGCCAGCAGTGCGCCGGGACTAGCGGTTAACTACGAGCAGTACTTC.